This is a list of T cell receptor beta chains from one sample in a study of beta chain features in type 1 diabetes. Method: immunoSEQ multiplex PCR; TCRdb's copy keeps in-frame clones and lacks some. Among about 270,000 clones listed, around an eighth were seen once. The sample comprised naive CD4+ T cells from blood. These receptors all come from a man aged 25 to 40 with type 1 diabetes. Both conserved end residues are part of each CDR3. The D gene is left open where the match is weak. Clone size is given for some rows only: seen once, a few or many times, or a class if the clone is expanded.

j_call cdr3_length v_call d_call clone_size cdr3_aa cdr3_nt
TRBJ1-5 14 TRBV19 TRBD1 NA CASRTGVADQPQHF TGTGCCAGTAGGACAGGGGTGGCGGATCAGCCCCAGCATTTT
TRBJ2-7 14 TRBV27 TRBD2 few CASSLTGLAGEQYF TGTGCCAGCAGTTTAACAGGACTAGCGGGAGAGCAGTACTTC
TRBJ2-7 10 TRBV28 NA NA CASSQNEQYF TGTGCCAGCAGTCAGAACGAGCAGTACTTC
TRBJ2-7 11 TRBV28 NA NA CASGGSYEQYF TGTGCCTCAGGGGGGTCCTACGAGCAGTACTTC
TRBJ2-6 13 TRBV7-3 NA few CASQGYGANVLTF TGTGCCAGTCAGGGTTACGGGGCCAACGTCCTGACTTTC
TRBJ2-7 13 TRBV2 NA few CASNLAGPYEQYF TGTGCCAGCAATCTGGCAGGGCCCTACGAGCAGTACTTC
TRBJ2-3 11 TRBV30 NA NA CAWTSTDTQYF TGTGCCTGGACTAGCACAGATACGCAGTATTTT
TRBJ2-3 11 TRBV20-1 NA few CSARDRDTQYF TGCAGTGCTAGAGATCGAGATACGCAGTATTTT
TRBJ1-2 16 TRBV18 TRBD1 NA CASSLRTGQYNYGYTF TGTGCCAGCTCACTACGGACAGGGCAGTACAACTATGGCTACACCTTC
TRBJ2-1 16 TRBV28 TRBD2 few CASSPSGLAGFYEQFF TGTGCCAGCAGTCCCTCGGGACTAGCGGGATTCTATGAGCAGTTCTTC
TRBJ2-5 13 TRBV5-1 NA few CASSLDRQETQYF TGCGCCAGCAGCTTAGACAGGCAAGAGACCCAGTACTTC
TRBJ2-7 15 TRBV7-2 TRBD1 few CASSLEGTGTYEQYF TGTGCCAGCAGCTTAGAAGGGACAGGGACCTACGAGCAGTACTTC
TRBJ2-7 14 TRBV19 TRBD1 NA CASSISQGNSEQYF TGTGCCAGTAGTATCTCACAGGGGAATAGCGAGCAGTACTTC
TRBJ2-5 15 TRBV7-3 NA NA CASSLNGLYGETQYF TGTGCCAGCAGCTTAAACGGTCTTTACGGGGAGACCCAGTACTTC
TRBJ2-3 15 TRBV5-1 NA few CASSLTHGSTDTQYF TGCGCCAGCAGCTTGACCCATGGCAGCACAGATACGCAGTATTTT
TRBJ1-1 15 TRBV5-1 NA few CASSLSDRLNTEAFF TGCGCCAGCAGCCTTTCCGACAGGCTGAACACTGAAGCTTTCTTT
TRBJ2-3 16 TRBV29-1 TRBD2 NA CSVEGSAGAGTDTQYF TGCAGCGTTGAAGGCTCCGCGGGAGCCGGTACAGATACGCAGTATTTT
TRBJ2-5 16 TRBV9 TRBD2 few CASSVSGLAVQETQYF TGTGCCAGCAGCGTCTCGGGACTAGCGGTACAAGAGACCCAGTACTTC
TRBJ2-5 15 TRBV7-2 NA few CASSLGSLAAETQYF TGTGCCAGCAGCTTAGGATCACTAGCTGCAGAGACCCAGTACTTC
TRBJ2-2 16 TRBV5-1 NA NA CASSLDSAANTGELFF TGCGCCAGCAGCTTGGATTCCGCGGCTAACACCGGGGAGCTGTTTTTT
TRBJ2-3 15 TRBV2 TRBD2 few CASRAGLAGGYTQYF TGTGCCAGCAGAGCCGGACTAGCGGGAGGCTATACGCAGTATTTT
TRBJ1-1 8 TRBV20-1 NA NA CSASPPSF TGCAGTGCTAGCCCCCCTTCCTTT
TRBJ2-7 15 TRBV19 NA NA CASSPWGRQEYEQYF TGTGCCAGTAGTCCCTGGGGGCGGCAAGAATACGAGCAGTACTTC
TRBJ2-6 15 TRBV5-1 NA few CASSSGLSGANVLTF TGCGCCAGCAGCTCAGGGCTCTCTGGGGCCAACGTCCTGACTTTC
TRBJ2-5 14 TRBV7-2 TRBD2 NA CASSLAGARETQYF TGTGCCAGCAGTCTAGCGGGAGCTAGGGAGACCCAGTACTTC
TRBJ1-3 14 TRBV6-6 NA NA CASRDNSFWNTIYF TGTGCCAGCAGAGACAACAGCTTTTGGAACACCATATATTTT
TRBJ2-5 16 TRBV9 TRBD2 few CASSVSDGGYQETQYF TGTGCCAGCAGCGTATCTGACGGGGGGTACCAAGAGACCCAGTACTTC
TRBJ2-7 14 TRBV7-8 NA NA CASSPWGSSYEQYF TGTGCCAGCAGCCCCTGGGGCAGCTCCTACGAGCAGTACTTC
TRBJ1-1 16 TRBV5-1 TRBD1 few CASSWGQGVENTEAFF TGCGCCAGCAGCTGGGGACAGGGCGTGGAGAACACTGAAGCTTTCTTT
TRBJ2-7 14 TRBV21-1 NA NA CASPSRTGTYEQYF TGTGCCAGTCCCTCCAGGACAGGAACCTACGAGCAGTACTTC
TRBJ2-1 14 TRBV28 TRBD2 NA CATADRAGFNEQFF TGTGCCACCGCTGATAGAGCGGGATTCAATGAGCAGTTCTTC
TRBJ2-7 15 TRBV7-6 NA NA CASSLGLPREYEQYF TGTGCCAGCAGCTTAGGACTCCCGAGGGAGTACGAGCAGTACTTC
TRBJ2-2 16 TRBV18 TRBD1 few CASSPAGTANTGELFF TGTGCCAGCTCACCAGCTGGGACAGCAAACACCGGGGAGCTGTTTTTT
TRBJ2-5 14 TRBV5-1 TRBD2 NA CASSVGTNQETQYF TGCGCCAGCAGCGTCGGGACTAACCAAGAGACCCAGTACTTC
TRBJ2-1 10 TRBV29-1 NA NA CSVALNEQFF TGCAGCGTTGCCCTCAATGAGCAGTTCTTC
TRBJ1-1 11 TRBV29-1 TRBD1 few CSGSGTGHAFF TGCAGCGGCTCCGGGACAGGGCATGCTTTCTTT
TRBJ2-7 14 TRBV29-1 TRBD1 few CSVGNGQGANEQYF TGCAGCGTTGGTAACGGACAGGGGGCCAACGAGCAGTACTTC
TRBJ2-7 15 TRBV7-9 TRBD1 few CASSRSDRGPYEQYF TGTGCCAGCAGCCGTAGTGACAGGGGGCCCTACGAGCAGTACTTC
TRBJ2-5 10 TRBV20-1 NA NA CSAAEETQYF TGCAGTGCCGCCGAGGAGACCCAGTACTTC
TRBJ2-1 12 TRBV7-3 TRBD1 few CASSQRGPEQFF TGTGCCAGCAGTCAAAGGGGGCCTGAGCAGTTCTTC
TRBJ1-1 12 TRBV28 NA NA CASSLLNTEAFF TGTGCCAGCTCTCTCTTGAACACTGAAGCTTTCTTT
TRBJ2-7 14 TRBV4-2 NA few CASSQGLETYEQYF TGTGCCAGCAGCCAAGGACTAGAGACCTACGAGCAGTACTTC
TRBJ1-2 14 TRBV7-2 NA NA CASRQEVVVYGYTF TGTGCCAGCAGGCAAGAGGTGGTCGTCTATGGCTACACCTTC
TRBJ2-5 14 TRBV5-1 NA few CASSLLRPGETQYF TGCGCCAGCAGCTTACTTCGTCCGGGAGAGACCCAGTACTTC